The T cell receptor beta chain under discussion was sequenced for a study of blood T cell repertoires in COVID-19. The CDR3 is 14 amino acids. Per the germline V gene, CDR1 is SGHNT and CDR2 is YYREEE (reference sequence). Trimming pared 4 bases from V and 3 bases from J, leaving 14 bases between. This table comes from immunoSEQ multiplex PCR, and its TCRdb copy is limited to in-frame clones, with some not included. Among around 56,000 clones listed, roughly 90% were seen once. The source is a human donor in a cohort sampled during active COVID-19. The sequencing input was peripheral blood. V gene TRBV5-4 combines with J gene TRBJ2-7; no firm D call. The CDR3 is CASSQMVTSYEQYF. Written as DNA, the CDR3 is TGTGCCAGCAGCCAGATGGTGACAAGCTACGAGCAGTACTTC.